A single sample gave rise to the 26 T cell receptor beta chains below, sequenced in a study of CD8 T cells in Susac syndrome. RNA, at about 0.45 to 1 ug, was reverse transcribed with random hexamers. One entry per CDR3 protein, called by TCRdb with MiXCR from the immunoSEQ multiplex PCR reads. The profile covers roughly 100,000 distinct CDR3 sequences, with 95% to 96% appearing a single time and roughly 0.62% taken by the ten largest. Sequencing used CD8+ T cells from PBMCs. These receptors were taken from a human donor with Susac syndrome.

The chain combines TRBV5-1 with TRBJ1-4; D gene unclear. There are 12 residues in the CDR3. In germline, CDR1 is SGHRS, CDR2 YFSETQ. The V end lost 2 bases, the J end lost 8 bases, and 7 bases lay between the germline ends. The CDR3: CASSFTGEKLFF. The CDR3 region has the DNA TGCGCCAGCAGCTTTACCGGAGAAAAACTGTTTTTT.

This chain joins TRBV5-6 and TRBJ2-5; D possibly uses TRBD1 or TRBD2 (5 bases each). The V and J ends lost 1 base and 4 bases respectively, with 11 bases between them. Germline CDR1 is SGHDT and CDR2 is YYEEEE. The CDR3 covers 14 residues. CDR3 amino acids: CASSLRRGVETQYF. CDR3 sequence (DNA): TGTGCCAGCAGCTTGCGTAGGGGAGTAGAGACCCAGTACTTC.

The CDR3 DNA reads as TGCGCCAGCAGCCGAAACGACAGGACGAGTTCACCCCTCCACTTT. This codes for CASSRNDRTSSPLHF. The chain uses TRBV5-1 and TRBJ1-6; D perhaps matches TRBD1 (6 bases). Trimming shortened V by 4 bases and J by 9 bases, and 17 bases separated the two germline ends. The CDR3 is 15 amino acids. CDR1 is SGHRS, CDR2 YFSETQ, per germline.

The genes are TRBV6-2 or TRBV6-3 and TRBJ1-5; D ambiguous. With 2 bases removed from V and 2 bases from J, the gap between germline ends came to 19 bases. The CDR3 is made up of 18 amino acids. Germline V gene data show CDR1 as MNHEY and CDR2 as SVGEGT. The CDR3 sequence is CASSYRLEEGSGNQPQHF. DNA for the CDR3: TGTGCCAGCAGTTACCGCTTGGAGGAGGGTAGCGGCAATCAGCCCCAGCATTTT.

This rearrangement joins TRBV30 to TRBJ1-1, with 12 bases that match TRBD1. The germline gives CDR1 GTSNPN, CDR2 SVGIG (reference sequence). Losses at the gene ends were 3 bases for V and 3 bases for J; bases not matched to a gene: 5. This CDR3 comprises 15 residues. The CDR3, as DNA: TGTGCCTGGAGGGGGACAGGGGGCGTCGACACTGAAGCTTTCTTT. Protein sequence: CAWRGTGGVDTEAFF.

The rearrangement links TRBV4-3 to TRBJ1-4; weak D call: TRBD1 (6 bases). The germline V and J ends were trimmed by 4 bases and 0 bases, with 9 bases remaining between them. The CDR3 length is 15 residues. In germline, CDR1 is LGHNA, CDR2 YSLEER. CDR3 residues: CASSPDSATNEKLFF. In DNA, the CDR3 is TGCGCCAGCAGCCCGGACAGTGCAACTAATGAAAAACTGTTTTTT.

The J gene is TRBJ2-4, the V gene TRBV20-1, with 8 positions matching TRBD1. This CDR3 has 15 residues. With V trimmed by 5 bases and J by 7 bases, 13 bases remained unmatched. CDR1 and CDR2 (germline): DFQATT, SNEGSKA (reference sequence). CDR3 region: CSASPGQGLLNIQYF. The CDR3 DNA reads as TGCAGTGCTTCTCCCGGACAGGGTCTTTTGAACATTCAGTACTTC.

The chain joins TRBV5-1 to TRBJ1-1; the D is unclear. Germline CDR1 and CDR2: SGHRS and YFSETQ. The CDR3 runs to 11 residues. V was clipped by 3 bases and J by 5 bases, with 5 bases between them. The CDR3 sequence is CASSYGTEAFF. In DNA, the CDR3 is TGCGCCAGCAGCTATGGGACTGAAGCTTTCTTT. Full variable domain (missing parts from reference TRBV5-1 and TRBJ1-1): KAGVTQTPRYLIKTRGQQVTLSCSPISGHRSVSWYQQTPGQGLQFLFEYFSETQRNKGNFPGRFSGRQFSNSRSEMNVSTLELGDSALYLCASSYGTEAFFGQGTRLTVV.

As to this clonotype: A read error may produce the germline difference seen at one junction end. The V gene is TRBV9, the J gene TRBJ2-7, with 8 bases identical to TRBD1. Germline CDR1 is SGDLS and CDR2 is YYNGEE. The CDR3 spans 15 residues. CDR3 protein: CATATGTGGSYEQYF. CDR3 in DNA: TGCGCCACCGCGACGGGCACAGGGGGCTCCTACGAGCAGTACTTC.

V gene TRBV12-3 or TRBV12-4 combines with J gene TRBJ2-7; possibly TRBD2 for D (6 bases). V lost 7 bases to trimming and J lost 6 bases, with 13 bases between them. The CDR3 extends over 12 amino acids. This chain's CDR3 is CASISAEGEQYF. The CDR3 DNA reads TGTGCCAGCATCTCGGCGGAGGGCGAGCAGTACTTC.

The chain uses TRBV27 and TRBJ1-2; the D gene is possibly TRBD1 (5 bases). V lost 6 bases to trimming and J lost 12 bases, with 20 bases between them. Germline loops: CDR1 MNHEY, CDR2 SMNVEV (reference sequence). The CDR3 is made up of 13 amino acids. The CDR3 bases are TGTGCCAGCAGAAGAACAGGAATCGACCGGAACACCTTC. Translation gives CASRRTGIDRNTF.

This chain links TRBV13 with TRBJ1-1; 7 bases align to TRBD1. The CDR3 contains 15 residues. V was clipped by 5 bases and J by 0 bases; unmatched bases: 6. CDR1 PRHDT and CDR2 FYEKMQ come from the germline V gene (reference sequence). CDR3 sequence: CASSPEGQLNTEAFF. The CDR3 region has the DNA TGTGCCAGCAGCCCCGAGGGACAGCTGAACACTGAAGCTTTCTTT.

The gene calls are TRBV7-6 and TRBJ2-3, with 8 bases matching TRBD2. The CDR3 has 14 amino acids. V was clipped by 10 bases and J by 2 bases; unmatched bases: 8. Germline V gene lookup returns CDR1 SGHVS and CDR2 FNYEAQ. DNA for the CDR3: TGTGCCACCTCACTAGCGGAAGCCACAGATACGCAGTATTTT. Its protein product is CATSLAEATDTQYF. The full variable domain, in which reference TRBV7-6 and TRBJ2-3 provide the parts outside the CDR3, is GAGVSQSPRYKVTKRGQDVALRCDPISGHVSLYWYRQALGQGPEFLTYFNYEAQQDKSGLPNDRFSAERPEGSISTLTIQRTEQRDSAMYRCATSLAEATDTQYFGPGTRLTVL.

This clonotype was observed once. The rearrangement uses TRBV9 and TRBJ2-7, with D tentatively TRBD2 (7 bases). Trimming removed 3 bases at V and 5 bases at J, with 15 bases between. Germline CDR1 SGDLS, CDR2 YYNGEE. The CDR3 covers 14 residues. The CDR3 DNA sequence: TGTGCCAGCAGCGGGGAGGGGGGTTTGGACGAGCAGTACTTC. This encodes CASSGEGGLDEQYF.

This chain joins TRBV30 and TRBJ1-6; D might be TRBD1 (6 bases). The CDR3 contains 17 residues. Trimming took 0 bases from V and 7 from J, leaving 19 bases between them. Per the germline V gene, CDR1 is GTSNPN and CDR2 is SVGIG (reference sequence). The CDR3: CAWSVVGVRGGNSPLHF. The CDR3 coding sequence is TGTGCCTGGAGTGTGGTCGGTGTCAGGGGTGGAAATTCACCCCTCCACTTT. Variable domain in full (rest from reference TRBV30 and TRBJ1-6): SQTIHQWPATLVQPVGSPLSLECTVEGTSNPNLYWYRQAAGRGLQLLFYSVGIGQISSEVPQNLSASRPQDRQFILSSKKLLLSDSGFYLCAWSVVGVRGGNSPLHFGNGTRLTVT.

The chain recombines TRBV20-1 with TRBJ2-3, with D perhaps matching TRBD1 or TRBD2 (5 bases each). CDR1 and CDR2 (germline): DFQATT, SNEGSKA (reference sequence). Deletions cut 5 bases from V and 6 bases from J, with 12 bases between. CDR3 length: 12 amino acids. DNA for the CDR3: TGCAGTGCTGGGAATGAGGGGGATACGCAGTATTTT. As protein: CSAGNEGDTQYF.

The rearrangement uses TRBV4-2 and TRBJ2-7, with D perhaps matching TRBD1 (6 bases). V was trimmed by 1 base and J by 6 bases, leaving 13 bases between them. The CDR3 has 14 residues. The germline gives CDR1 LGHNA, CDR2 YNFKEQ. CDR3 protein: CASSQVGTIPEQYF. DNA of the CDR3: TGTGCCAGCAGCCAAGTAGGGACAATCCCCGAGCAGTACTTC.

The chain couples TRBV18 to TRBJ2-6, with D unclear. The CDR3 is made up of 13 amino acids. The V gene's germline CDR1 is KGHSH and CDR2 LQKENI. Trimming cost V 5 bases and J 0 bases, with 2 bases left between them. The CDR3 bases are TGTGCCAGCTCATCCTCTGGGGCCAACGTCCTGACTTTC. Its translation is CASSSSGANVLTF.

This chain joins TRBV9 and TRBJ1-1; the D gene is possibly TRBD1 (6 bases). From germline, CDR1 is SGDLS and CDR2 YYNGEE. The ends were cut back, 0 bases at V and 7 bases at J, with 13 bases in the middle. The CDR3 totals 14 residues. The CDR3 DNA follows: TGTGCCAGCAGCGTAGTCAGGACAGAAAATGAAGCTTTCTTT. Translated: CASSVVRTENEAFF.

V gene TRBV12-3 or TRBV12-4 combines with J gene TRBJ2-1; 9 bases are shared with TRBD1. After removal of 6 bases from V and 6 bases from J, the junction contained 12 bases not matched to a gene. The CDR3 has 16 residues. The CDR3 region is CASSFSRDRVFNEQFF. The CDR3 DNA reads TGTGCCAGCAGCTTTTCCCGGGACAGGGTTTTCAATGAGCAGTTCTTC.

J is TRBJ1-5 and V is TRBV30, with TRBD1 matching over 7 bases. The germline V gene encodes CDR1 GTSNPN and CDR2 SVGIG (reference sequence). Losses at the gene ends were 3 bases for V and 0 bases for J; bases not matched to a gene: 5. The CDR3 covers 15 residues. In DNA, the CDR3 is TGTGCCTGGAGCCAGGGGACAGCTAGCAATCAGCCCCAGCATTTT. Protein: CAWSQGTASNQPQHF.

The V call is TRBV4-3, the J call TRBJ1-6; D unclear. V lost 0 bases to trimming and J lost 0 bases, with 9 bases between them. The germline V gene has CDR1 LGHNA and CDR2 YSLEER. CDR3 length equals 17 residues. The CDR3 DNA reads TGCGCCAGCAGCCAAGATCCGTTGAGCTCCTATAATTCACCCCTCCACTTT. Translated, it gives CASSQDPLSSYNSPLHF.

The rearrangement links TRBV5-1 to TRBJ2-1; D is uncertain. V was shortened by 4 bases and J by 4 bases, with 3 bases between the two germline ends. The CDR3 has 11 amino acids. Germline V gene lookup returns CDR1 SGHRS and CDR2 YFSETQ. The CDR3 sequence is CASSKYNEQFF. CDR3 DNA sequence: TGCGCCAGCAGCAAGTACAATGAGCAGTTCTTC.

This clonotype was observed once. V is TRBV2 and J is TRBJ2-1; unclear D gene. CDR1 is SNHLY, CDR2 FYNNEI, per germline. The CDR3 sequence is 13 residues long. The ends were cut back, 3 bases at V and 3 bases at J, with 6 bases in the middle. CDR3: CASSEENYNEQFF. The CDR3 coding sequence is TGTGCCAGCAGTGAGGAGAACTACAATGAGCAGTTCTTC.

The chain couples TRBV4-3 to TRBJ1-1, with D tentatively TRBD1 (6 bases). Trimming left V 1 base short and J 10 bases short, with 16 bases between. Germline-derived CDR1 and CDR2 are LGHNA and YSLEER. The CDR3 length is 14 residues. This CDR3 reads CASSQGVAEGGAFF. DNA of the CDR3: TGCGCCAGCAGCCAAGGGGTGGCAGAGGGGGGAGCTTTCTTT.

This chain connects TRBV18 to TRBJ2-2; D is possibly TRBD2 (7 bases). From germline, CDR1 is KGHSH and CDR2 LQKENI. The CDR3 extends over 15 amino acids. V was clipped by 0 bases and J by 4 bases, with 9 bases between them. The CDR3 sequence is CASSPPRGATGELFF. CDR3 sequence (DNA): TGTGCCAGCTCACCACCACGGGGGGCCACCGGGGAGCTGTTTTTT.